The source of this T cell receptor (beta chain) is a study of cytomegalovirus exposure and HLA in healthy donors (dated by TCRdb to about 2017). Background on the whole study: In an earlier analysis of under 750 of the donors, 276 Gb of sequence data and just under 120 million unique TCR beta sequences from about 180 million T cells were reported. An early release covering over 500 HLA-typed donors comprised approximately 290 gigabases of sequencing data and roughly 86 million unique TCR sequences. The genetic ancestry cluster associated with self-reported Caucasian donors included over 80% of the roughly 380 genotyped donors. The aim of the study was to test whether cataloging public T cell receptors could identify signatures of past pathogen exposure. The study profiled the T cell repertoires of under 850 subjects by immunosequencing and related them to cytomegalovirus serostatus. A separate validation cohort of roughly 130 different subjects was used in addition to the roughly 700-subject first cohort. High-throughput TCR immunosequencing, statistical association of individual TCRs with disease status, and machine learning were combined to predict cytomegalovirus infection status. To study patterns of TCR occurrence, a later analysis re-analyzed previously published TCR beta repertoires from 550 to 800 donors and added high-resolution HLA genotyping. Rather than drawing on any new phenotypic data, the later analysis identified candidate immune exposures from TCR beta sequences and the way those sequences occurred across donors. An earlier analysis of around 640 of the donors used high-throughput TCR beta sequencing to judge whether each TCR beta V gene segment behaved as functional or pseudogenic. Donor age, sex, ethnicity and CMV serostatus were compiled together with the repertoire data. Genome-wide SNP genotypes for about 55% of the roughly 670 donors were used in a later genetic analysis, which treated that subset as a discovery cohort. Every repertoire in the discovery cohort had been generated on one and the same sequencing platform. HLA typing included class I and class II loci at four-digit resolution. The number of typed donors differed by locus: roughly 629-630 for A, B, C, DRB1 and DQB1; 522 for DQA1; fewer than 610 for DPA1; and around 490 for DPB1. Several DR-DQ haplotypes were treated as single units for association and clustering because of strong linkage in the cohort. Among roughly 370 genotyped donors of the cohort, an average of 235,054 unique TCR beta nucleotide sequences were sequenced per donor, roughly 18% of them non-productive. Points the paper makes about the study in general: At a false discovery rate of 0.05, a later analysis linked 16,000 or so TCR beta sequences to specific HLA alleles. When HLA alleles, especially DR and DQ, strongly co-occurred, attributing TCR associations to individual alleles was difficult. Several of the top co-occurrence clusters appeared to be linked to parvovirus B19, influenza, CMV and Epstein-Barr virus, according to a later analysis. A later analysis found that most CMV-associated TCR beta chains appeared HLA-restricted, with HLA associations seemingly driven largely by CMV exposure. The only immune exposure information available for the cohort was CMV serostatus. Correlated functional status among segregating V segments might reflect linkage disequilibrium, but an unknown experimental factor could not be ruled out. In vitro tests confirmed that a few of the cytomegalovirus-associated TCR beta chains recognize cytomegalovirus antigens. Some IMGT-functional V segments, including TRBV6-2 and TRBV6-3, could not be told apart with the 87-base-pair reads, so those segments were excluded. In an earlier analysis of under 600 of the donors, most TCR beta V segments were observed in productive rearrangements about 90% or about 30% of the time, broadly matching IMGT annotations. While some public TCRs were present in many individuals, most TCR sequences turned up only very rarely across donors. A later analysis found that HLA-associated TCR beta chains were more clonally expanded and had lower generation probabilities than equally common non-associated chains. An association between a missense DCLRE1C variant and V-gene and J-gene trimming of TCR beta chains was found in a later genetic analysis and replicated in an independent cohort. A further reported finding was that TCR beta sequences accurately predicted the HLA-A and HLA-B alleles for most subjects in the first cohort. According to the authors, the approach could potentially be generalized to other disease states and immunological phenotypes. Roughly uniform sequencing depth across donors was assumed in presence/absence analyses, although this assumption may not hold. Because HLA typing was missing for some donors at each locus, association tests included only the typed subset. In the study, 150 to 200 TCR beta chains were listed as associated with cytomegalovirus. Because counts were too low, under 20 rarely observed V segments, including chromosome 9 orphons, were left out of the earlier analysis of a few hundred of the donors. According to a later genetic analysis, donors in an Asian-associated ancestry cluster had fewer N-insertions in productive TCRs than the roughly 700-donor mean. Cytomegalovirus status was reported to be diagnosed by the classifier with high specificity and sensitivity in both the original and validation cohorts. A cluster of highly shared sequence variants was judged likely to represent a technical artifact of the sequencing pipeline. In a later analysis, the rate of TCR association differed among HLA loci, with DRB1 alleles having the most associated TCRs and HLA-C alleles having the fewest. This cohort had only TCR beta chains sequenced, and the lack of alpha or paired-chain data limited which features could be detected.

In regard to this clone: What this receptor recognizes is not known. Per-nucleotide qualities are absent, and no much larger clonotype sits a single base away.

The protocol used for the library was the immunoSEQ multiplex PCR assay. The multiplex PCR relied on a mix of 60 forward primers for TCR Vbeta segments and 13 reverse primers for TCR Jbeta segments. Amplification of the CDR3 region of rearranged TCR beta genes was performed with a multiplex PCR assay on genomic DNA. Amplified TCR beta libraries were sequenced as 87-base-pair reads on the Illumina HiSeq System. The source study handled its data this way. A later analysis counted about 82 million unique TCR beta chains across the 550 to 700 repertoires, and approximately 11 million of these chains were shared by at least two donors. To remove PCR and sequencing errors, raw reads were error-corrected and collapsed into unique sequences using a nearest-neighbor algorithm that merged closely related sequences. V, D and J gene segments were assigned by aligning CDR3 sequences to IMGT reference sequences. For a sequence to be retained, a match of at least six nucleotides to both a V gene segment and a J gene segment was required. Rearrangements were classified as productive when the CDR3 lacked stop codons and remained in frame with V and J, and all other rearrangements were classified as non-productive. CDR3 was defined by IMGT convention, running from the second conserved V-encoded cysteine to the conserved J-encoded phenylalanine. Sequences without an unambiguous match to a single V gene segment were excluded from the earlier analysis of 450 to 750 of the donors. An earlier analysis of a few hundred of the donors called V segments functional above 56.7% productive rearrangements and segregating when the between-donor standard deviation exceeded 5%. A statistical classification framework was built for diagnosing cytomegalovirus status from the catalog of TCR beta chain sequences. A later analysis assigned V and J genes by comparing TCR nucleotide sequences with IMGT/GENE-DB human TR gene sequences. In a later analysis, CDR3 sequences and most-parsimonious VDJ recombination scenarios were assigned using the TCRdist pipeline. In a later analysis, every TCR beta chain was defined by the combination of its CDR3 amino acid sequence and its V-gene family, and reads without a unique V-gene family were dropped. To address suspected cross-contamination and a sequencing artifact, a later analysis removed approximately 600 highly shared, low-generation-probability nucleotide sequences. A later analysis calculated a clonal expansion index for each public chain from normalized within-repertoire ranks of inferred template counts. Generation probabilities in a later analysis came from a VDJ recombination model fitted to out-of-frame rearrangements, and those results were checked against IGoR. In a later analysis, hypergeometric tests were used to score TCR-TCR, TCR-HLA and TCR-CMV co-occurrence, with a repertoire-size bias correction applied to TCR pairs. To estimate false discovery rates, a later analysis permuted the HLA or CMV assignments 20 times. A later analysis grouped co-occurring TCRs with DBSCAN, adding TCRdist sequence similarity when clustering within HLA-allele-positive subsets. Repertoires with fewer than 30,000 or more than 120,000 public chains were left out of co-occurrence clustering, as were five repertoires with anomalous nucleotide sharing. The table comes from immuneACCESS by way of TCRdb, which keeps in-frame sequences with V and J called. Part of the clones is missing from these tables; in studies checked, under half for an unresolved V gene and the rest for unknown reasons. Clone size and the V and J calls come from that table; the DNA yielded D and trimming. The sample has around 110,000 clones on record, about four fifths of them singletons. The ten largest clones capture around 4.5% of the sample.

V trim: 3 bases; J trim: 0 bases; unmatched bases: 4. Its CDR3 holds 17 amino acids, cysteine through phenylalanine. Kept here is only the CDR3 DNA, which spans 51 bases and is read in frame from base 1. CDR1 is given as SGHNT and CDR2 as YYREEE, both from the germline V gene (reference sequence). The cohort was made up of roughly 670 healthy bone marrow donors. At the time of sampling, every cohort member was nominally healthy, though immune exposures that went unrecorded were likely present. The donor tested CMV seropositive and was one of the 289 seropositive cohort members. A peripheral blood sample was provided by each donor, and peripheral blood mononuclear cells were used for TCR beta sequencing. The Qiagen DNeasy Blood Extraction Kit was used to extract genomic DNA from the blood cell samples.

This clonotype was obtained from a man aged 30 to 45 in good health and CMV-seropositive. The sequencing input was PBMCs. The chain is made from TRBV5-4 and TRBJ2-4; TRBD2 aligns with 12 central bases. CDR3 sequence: CASSYGLAGLAKNIQYF. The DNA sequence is TGTGCCAGCAGCTATGGACTAGCGGGGCTAGCCAAAAACATTCAGTACTTC. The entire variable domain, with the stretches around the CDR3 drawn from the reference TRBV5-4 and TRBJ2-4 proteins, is ETGVTQSPTHLIKTRGQQVTLRCSSQSGHNTVSWYQQALGQGPQFIFQYYREEENGRGNFPPRFSGLQFPNYSSELNVNALELDDSALYLCASSYGLAGLAKNIQYFGAGTRLSVL.